This TCR beta chain was obtained from a study of cytomegalovirus exposure and HLA in healthy donors. About the research overall: The same platform as the roughly 670 first-cohort repertoires was used for the 130 or so validation repertoires, a later analysis reported.

The length of the CDR3 is 14 residues. V was cut by 0 bases and J by 0 bases, with 4 bases left in between. Germline CDR1 SGHAT, CDR2 FQNNGV. Clones were sequenced by immunoSEQ multiplex PCR, and TCRdb holds only the in-frame ones, with some missing. The sample lists 45,000 to 70,000 clones, over 90% seen once, with 4.5% to 6% in the top ten. The sequence was collected from a woman aged 18-35 years in good health and CMV-seronegative. The sequenced sample consisted of PBMCs. The chain employs TRBV11-2 and TRBJ2-3; no definite D call. The CDR3 reads CASSLDQSTDTQYF. CDR3 sequence (DNA): TGTGCCAGCAGCTTAGACCAAAGCACAGATACGCAGTATTTT.